These 19 T cell receptor beta chains were all obtained from the same sample, sequenced in a study of blood T cells in healthy people across ages. Combining a sample-barcoded 5' primer with a J-beta primer mix, a second PCR ran for roughly 6 to 12 cycles. Using its own MiXCR run on the 5' RACE reads, TCRdb lists one record per CDR3 protein. The table includes about 1.6 million distinct CDR3 sequences, about 35% detected once. The sequencing input was blood. Receptors were obtained from a woman aged 25 to 39 in good health.

The V gene is TRBV20-1, the J gene TRBJ1-4; no clear D. Germline V lookup: CDR1 DFQATT, CDR2 SNEGSKA (reference sequence). V lost 0 bases and J 6 bases, leaving 17 bases between the germline ends. The CDR3 contains 16 residues. The CDR3 loop is CSARDRGGQTYEKLFF. CDR3 sequence (DNA): TGCAGTGCTAGAGATCGGGGTGGGCAGACCTATGAAAAACTGTTTTTT.

Comments on this clonotype: The junction departs from the called germline gene at one end, perhaps through a read error. This chain connects TRBV4-1 to TRBJ1-4; D is perhaps TRBD1 (6 bases). The CDR3 sequence is 14 residues long. Germline V lookup: CDR1 MGHRA, CDR2 YSYEKL. DNA of the CDR3: TGCGCCAGCAACCAATCACAGGGCTACGAAAAACTGTTTTTT. This gives the protein CASNQSQGYEKLFF.

V is TRBV7-3 and J is TRBJ2-5; 8 positions match TRBD2. With 5 bases clipped from V and 5 bases from J, the junction kept 7 bases outside the gene matches. The CDR3 loop spans 14 amino acids. The germline CDR1 and CDR2 sequences are SGHTA and FQGTGA. In DNA, the CDR3 is TGTGCCAGCAGCCCTACTAGCGGTGGGGAGACCCAGTACTTC. Its translation: CASSPTSGGETQYF.

This chain links TRBV15 with TRBJ2-3; D might be TRBD1 (5 bases). V gave up 1 base and J gave up 2 bases, with 10 bases separating them. This CDR3 is built from 15 residues. Germline values: CDR1 LNHNV, CDR2 YYDKDF (reference sequence). CDR3 in amino acids: CATSRVDGATDTQYF. CDR3 DNA sequence: TGTGCCACCAGCAGAGTAGATGGGGCCACAGATACGCAGTATTTT.

The chain links TRBV20-1 to TRBJ2-1; 8 bases agree with TRBD2. The end of the DNA aligns better with TRBJ2-7, so the J call may be wrong. Germline V gene sequence: CDR1 DFQATT, CDR2 SNEGSKA (reference sequence). This CDR3 contains 12 residues. CDR3 coding DNA: TGCAGTGCTACTGATGGGACTAGTGAGCAGTACTTC. It yields the protein CSATDGTSEQYF.

The DNA of the CDR3 is TGCGCCAGCAGCTATACCTTAGACACGTTCGGCTACACCTTC. Its protein is CASSYTLDTFGYTF. The rearrangement joins TRBV5-1 to TRBJ1-2, with D uncertain. Germline CDR1 and CDR2: SGHRS and YFSETQ. This CDR3 region has 14 residues. The V and J ends lost 3 bases and 8 bases respectively, with 17 bases between them.

Turning to this clonotype: A read error may account for a junction end that differs from germline. This chain connects TRBV4-1 to TRBJ1-2; 9 bases align to TRBD1. Germline V gene sequence: CDR1 MGHRA, CDR2 YSYEKL. This CDR3 has 16 amino acids. CDR3 nucleotide sequence: TGCGCCAGCAGCCCCCATCCGGGACAGGGTAACGATGGCTACACCTTC. Encoded protein: CASSPHPGQGNDGYTF.

This clonotype was counted at least ten times. This rearrangement joins TRBV6-6 to TRBJ2-5; D gene ambiguous. The CDR3 is 15 residues long. Germline CDR1 MNHNY, CDR2 SVGAGI (reference sequence). Between the trimmed V and J ends, which lost 7 bases and 5 bases, there was a span of 20 bases. The CDR3 is CASTRSGTMVETQYF. In DNA form, the CDR3 reads TGTGCCAGCACCCGGTCAGGTACTATGGTGGAGACCCAGTACTTC.

The rearrangement links TRBV7-9 to TRBJ2-5; 10 bases match TRBD2. CDR3 length: 16 residues. Germline V gives CDR1 SEHNR, CDR2 FQNEAQ (reference sequence). The V gene end was trimmed by 2 bases and the J gene end by 3 bases; junction bases not matched to a gene: 6. The CDR3 nucleotides are TGTGCCAGCAGCTTAATCACGGGACTAGCGAAAGAGACCCAGTACTTC. Translating it yields CASSLITGLAKETQYF.

This clonotype showed up just a few times. The chain couples TRBV18 to TRBJ2-3, with D uncertain. Per the germline V gene, CDR1 is KGHSH and CDR2 is LQKENI. This CDR3 is 16 amino acids long. V was cut by 2 bases and J by 2 bases, with 14 bases left in between. CDR3: CASSPSGRSYTDTQYF. CDR3 DNA: TGTGCCAGCTCACCATCGGGCAGAAGCTACACAGATACGCAGTATTTT.

This clonotype has a handful of counts. CDR3 loop: CASSSLTNTGELFF. The DNA for the CDR3 is TGTGCCAGCAGCTCGCTAACGAACACCGGGGAGCTGTTTTTT. V and J are TRBV7-2 and TRBJ2-2; no reliable D call. The length of the CDR3 is 14 residues. In germline, CDR1 is SGHTA, CDR2 FQGNSA. Trimming shortened V by 4 bases and J by 0 bases, and 6 bases separated the two germline ends.

The chain joins TRBV2 to TRBJ2-1, with 7 bases fitting TRBD2. Germline V gene data show CDR1 as SNHLY and CDR2 as FYNNEI. CDR3 length equals 12 residues. The trim removed 7 bases at V and 10 bases at J, leaving 7 bases unmatched. CDR3 residues: CASTLSGEEQFF. In DNA, the CDR3 is TGTGCCAGCACCCTAAGCGGGGAAGAGCAGTTCTTC.

The V and J genes are TRBV3-1 and TRBJ2-7; 7 bases are a match to TRBD2. J lost 2 bases, V lost 7 bases, and 8 bases had no gene match. Germline assignment: CDR1 LGHDT and CDR2 YNNKEL (reference sequence). This CDR3 region has 14 residues. CDR3 sequence reads: CASTPGGSPYEQYF. The CDR3 region has the DNA TGTGCCAGCACCCCAGGCGGGAGTCCCTACGAGCAGTACTTC.

The table lists this clonotype with many counts. The genes are TRBV9 and TRBJ2-3; no clear D. CDR1 is SGDLS, CDR2 YYNGEE, per germline. This CDR3 has 12 amino acids. V dropped 0 bases and J dropped 5 bases, with 4 bases sitting between them. In DNA, the CDR3 is TGTGCCAGCAGCGTAGCCGGAGATACGCAGTATTTT. Its protein product is CASSVAGDTQYF.

This clonotype was counted many times. The chain uses TRBV29-1 and TRBJ1-2; 8 positions agree with TRBD1. The germline gives CDR1 SQVTM, CDR2 ANQGSEA. V was clipped by 4 bases and J by 7 bases; unmatched bases: 5. The CDR3 totals 12 residues. CDR3 region: CSVAGQGGGYTF. In DNA form, the CDR3 reads TGCAGCGTTGCTGGACAGGGCGGTGGCTACACCTTC.

This clonotype was detected only a few times. The V gene is TRBV28, the J gene TRBJ2-7; 10 bases fit TRBD1. Trimming took 7 bases from V and 5 from J; bases not matched to a gene: 14. Germline-derived CDR1 and CDR2 are MDHEN and SYDVKM. This CDR3 contains 16 residues. The CDR3 DNA sequence: TGTGCCAGCATCGATAGCGGGACAGGGGAGACCCACGAGCAGTACTTC. As protein: CASIDSGTGETHEQYF. Supplemented by reference TRBV28 and TRBJ2-7, the full variable domain reads DVKVTQSSRYLVKRTGEKVFLECVQDMDHENMFWYRQDPGLGLRLIYFSYDVKMKEKGDIPEGYSVSREKKERFSLILESASTNQTSMYLCASIDSGTGETHEQYFGPGTRLTVT.

The gene calls are TRBV28 and TRBJ2-5; D is unclear. The J call may be mistaken, given a closer DNA end match to TRBJ2-7. The CDR3 is 17 residues long. The V gene's germline CDR1 is MDHEN and CDR2 SYDVKM. The CDR3 region is CASSLGVSRTQAYEQYF. Here the CDR3 DNA reads TGTGCCAGCAGTTTAGGGGTCAGCAGGACGCAGGCCTACGAGCAGTACTTC.

The chain combines TRBV30 with TRBJ2-5, with 14 nucleotides matching TRBD2. V gave up 0 bases and J gave up 1 base; unmatched junction bases: 1. This CDR3 has 16 residues. Germline V gene sequence: CDR1 GTSNPN, CDR2 SVGIG (reference sequence). The CDR3 region is CAWSVGTSGGQETQYF. CDR3 in DNA: TGTGCCTGGAGTGTTGGGACTAGCGGGGGCCAAGAGACCCAGTACTTC.

This clonotype was seen ten or more times. The chain is built from TRBV20-1 and TRBJ2-5; TRBD2 matches 8 bases. The CDR3 runs 17 residues. Germline V CDR1 and CDR2: DFQATT, SNEGSKA (reference sequence). Trimming at V came to 3 bases and at J to 5 bases, leaving 17 bases not matched to a gene. The CDR3 DNA sequence: TGCAGTGCTAGGGCCCGGACTAGCTCGGTAATATATGAGACCCAGTACTTC. Translation gives CSARARTSSVIYETQYF.